Presented here are 17 T cell receptor beta chains from one specimen sequenced in a study of identical twins. One entry per CDR3 protein, called by TCRdb with MiXCR from the 5' RACE reads. Among around 250,000 distinct CDR3 sequences listed, around 8% were seen once. This sample was shared with a second study, whose subject was yellow fever vaccine responses in identical twins.

The sequenced sample consisted of CD8+ T cells sorted from blood. The receptors derive from a woman under 30 in good health.

The sample holds many counts of this clonotype. The rearrangement links TRBV29-1 to TRBJ2-7, with 8 bases that match TRBD1. Germline-derived CDR1 and CDR2 are SQVTM and ANQGSEA. V dropped 4 bases and J dropped 3; count of bases not matched to a gene: 5. The CDR3 spans 13 residues. The CDR3 region is CSVGDRTFYEQYF. CDR3 DNA sequence: TGCAGCGTTGGGGACAGGACCTTCTACGAGCAGTACTTC.

The CDR3, as DNA: TGCAGTGCTACAGTTACTAGCGGGGGGGCAGAGACCCAGTACTTC. It encodes CSATVTSGGAETQYF. The V gene is TRBV20-1, the J gene TRBJ2-5, with 13 bases identical to TRBD2. V dropped 4 bases and J dropped 4; count of bases not matched to a gene: 6. The CDR3 is 15 residues long. Per the germline V gene, CDR1 is DFQATT and CDR2 is SNEGSKA (reference sequence).

There are many counts of this clonotype. The chain recombines TRBV6-2 or TRBV6-3 with TRBJ2-5, with D possibly matching TRBD1 (5 bases). Germline V lookup: CDR1 MNHEY, CDR2 SVGEGT. CDR3 size: 16 residues. Trimming took 0 bases from V and 0 from J, leaving 11 bases between them. The chain's CDR3 is CASSYSMDNYQETQYF. The DNA of the CDR3 is TGTGCCAGCAGTTACTCGATGGACAATTACCAAGAGACCCAGTACTTC.

This clonotype showed up just a few times. The J gene is TRBJ2-5, the V gene TRBV15, with 8 bases aligning to TRBD1. The CDR3 contains 16 residues. V lost 1 base, J lost 5 bases, and 9 bases stayed unmatched. Germline V gene lookup returns CDR1 LNHNV and CDR2 YYDKDF (reference sequence). CDR3 residues: CATSRGQGQDRETQYF. The DNA for the CDR3 is TGTGCCACCAGCAGAGGCCAGGGACAGGATAGGGAGACCCAGTACTTC. Variable domain in full (rest from reference TRBV15 and TRBJ2-5): DAMVIQNPRYQVTQFGKPVTLSCSQTLNHNVMYWYQQKSSQAPKLLFHYYDKDFNNEADTPDNFQSRRPNTSFCFLDIRSPGLGDTAMYLCATSRGQGQDRETQYFGPGTRLLVL.

This clonotype was observed at least ten times. This rearrangement joins TRBV7-8 to TRBJ1-1; TRBD1 matches at 8 bases. From germline, CDR1 is SGHVS and CDR2 FQNEAQ. J was trimmed by 5 bases and V by 1 base; bases with no gene match: 3. This CDR3 spans 14 amino acids. CDR3 region: CASSLGQGATEAFF. The CDR3 region has the DNA TGTGCCAGCAGCTTAGGTCAGGGGGCGACTGAAGCTTTCTTT.

A few counts support this clonotype. The genes are TRBV15 and TRBJ2-1; D gene uncertain. The length of the CDR3 is 13 residues. The ends were cut back, 4 bases at V and 6 bases at J, with 10 bases in the middle. Germline values: CDR1 LNHNV, CDR2 YYDKDF (reference sequence). In DNA form, the CDR3 reads TGTGCCACCAGCACGATAGGGTTCAATGAGCAGTTCTTC. This sequence encodes CATSTIGFNEQFF.

This clonotype occurred many times. The gene calls are TRBV5-1 and TRBJ2-7, with a weak D call TRBD1 (5 bases). Germline CDR1 and CDR2: SGHRS and YFSETQ. V lost 0 bases and J 2 bases, leaving 12 bases between the germline ends. CDR3 length: 15 residues. CDR3 coding DNA: TGCGCCAGCAGCTTGGAGGGGAATAGTGCCTACGAGCAGTACTTC. Its translation is CASSLEGNSAYEQYF.

This clonotype was seen only a few times. The rearrangement uses TRBV7-8 and TRBJ2-1; 9 bases agree with TRBD2. Germline V gene sequence: CDR1 SGHVS, CDR2 FQNEAQ. V lost 5 bases, J lost 8 bases, and 10 bases stayed unmatched. The CDR3 length is 15 residues. The CDR3 region is CASSHVAGGRDEQFF. DNA for the CDR3: TGTGCCAGCAGCCATGTGGCGGGAGGGCGCGATGAGCAGTTCTTC.

This clonotype was seen a few times. The chain joins TRBV11-2 to TRBJ2-1, with D perhaps matching TRBD1 or TRBD2 (6 bases each). The CDR3 totals 14 residues. The germline V gene has CDR1 SGHAT and CDR2 FQNNGV. V lost 3 bases and J 2 bases, leaving 8 bases between the germline ends. The CDR3 sequence: CASSFGGTYNEQFF. Written as DNA, the CDR3 is TGTGCCAGCAGCTTCGGGGGCACCTACAATGAGCAGTTCTTC.

This clonotype was seen more than once but under ten times. The genes are TRBV7-2 and TRBJ2-7, with a tentative D call TRBD2 (5 bases). Between the trimmed V and J ends, which lost 4 bases and 1 base, there was a span of 11 bases. The germline CDR1 and CDR2 sequences are SGHTA and FQGNSA. This CDR3 has 14 amino acids. CDR3: CASSSLDFSYEQYF. Written as DNA, the CDR3 is TGTGCCAGCAGCTCCTTGGACTTTTCCTACGAGCAGTACTTC.

This clonotype was seen a handful of times. The genes are TRBV27 and TRBJ2-5; 10 bases are a match to TRBD2. The CDR3 is 15 amino acids. The germline CDR1 and CDR2 sequences are MNHEY and SMNVEV (reference sequence). V dropped 10 bases and J dropped 5; count of bases not matched to a gene: 13. The CDR3 loop reads CATRGASGSLETQYF. The CDR3 nucleotides are TGTGCCACAAGGGGGGCTAGCGGGAGTTTGGAGACCCAGTACTTC.

The chain recombines TRBV11-2 with TRBJ2-3, with 10 nucleotides matching TRBD1. The V gene's germline CDR1 is SGHAT and CDR2 FQNNGV. The CDR3 has 15 amino acids. The ends lost 6 bases at V and 0 bases at J; junction bases unmatched: 3. The CDR3: CASRGQGHSTDTQYF. CDR3 DNA: TGTGCCAGCAGGGGACAGGGGCATAGCACAGATACGCAGTATTTT.

The chain has TRBV27 and TRBJ2-7, with a possible D match to TRBD2 (5 bases). V was clipped by 0 bases and J by 2 bases, with 20 bases between them. The germline CDR1 and CDR2 sequences are MNHEY and SMNVEV (reference sequence). The CDR3 has 18 residues. In nucleotides, the CDR3 is TGTGCCAGCAGTTTATCGATTAGAAACAGCGGTGTCGCCTACGAGCAGTACTTC. Translation: CASSLSIRNSGVAYEQYF.

The sample holds a few counts of this clonotype. This sequence joins TRBV7-8 and TRBJ2-1; 7 bases fit TRBD2. The CDR3 is made up of 18 amino acids. Unmatched junction bases numbered 14, after V lost 1 base and J lost 5 bases. Germline loops: CDR1 SGHVS, CDR2 FQNEAQ. CDR3 nucleotide sequence: TGTGCCAGCAGCTTAGACAGAAGTAGGCTAGCGGCCAACAATGAGCAGTTCTTC. This gives the protein CASSLDRSRLAANNEQFF. The full variable domain, completed using reference TRBV7-8 and TRBJ2-1, is GAGVSQSPRYKVAKRGQDVALRCDPISGHVSLFWYQQALGQGPEFLTYFQNEAQLDKSGLPSDRFFAERPEGSVSTLKIQRTQQEDSAVYLCASSLDRSRLAANNEQFFGPGTRLTVL.

This clonotype was seen at least ten times. This CDR3 reads CASSLYMVGANEKLFF. For the CDR3, the DNA is TGCGCCAGCAGCTTGTACATGGTTGGAGCTAATGAAAAACTGTTTTTT. The chain couples TRBV5-1 to TRBJ1-4; no reliable D call. From germline, CDR1 is SGHRS and CDR2 YFSETQ. V was clipped by 1 base and J by 3 bases, with 13 bases between them. The CDR3 runs 16 residues.

This clonotype was picked up many times. The rearrangement joins TRBV2 to TRBJ2-1; no clear D. Germline CDR1 reads SNHLY; CDR2 reads FYNNEI. V was pared by 7 bases and J by 9 bases, with 22 bases between. This CDR3 is 15 amino acids long. This CDR3 is CASIPKRLTDSEQFF. DNA for the CDR3: TGTGCCAGCATCCCTAAGAGGCTTACAGATAGTGAGCAGTTCTTC.

This chain joins TRBV24-1 and TRBJ2-7; D remains unclear. The CDR3 sequence is 15 residues long. CDR1 KGHDR and CDR2 SFDVKD come from the germline V gene. The ends were cut back, 3 bases at V and 1 base at J, with 12 bases in the middle. CDR3 sequence (DNA): TGTGCCACCAGTGATCGGCAGCCCGGGTCCTACGAGCAGTACTTC. Protein sequence: CATSDRQPGSYEQYF.